This T cell receptor beta chain was sequenced in a study of identical twins. Overall study findings and caveats: Beta out-of-frame sequences showed weaker excess sharing between twins.

V was shortened by 3 bases and J by 6 bases, with 6 bases between the two germline ends. This CDR3 spans 11 amino acids. Germline CDR1 is SNHLY and CDR2 is FYNNEI. This clonotype has only a few counts. What it binds is unknown. Addition of a universal primer site occurred through template switching, and cDNA carried unique molecular identifiers. TCRdb re-analysed the 5' RACE reads in MiXCR, keeping a single row per CDR3 protein. The sample yields 700,000 or so distinct CDR3 sequences, approximately 22% seen once. These records were also assigned to another study, of T cells expressing NK-cell markers. That study adds: The sorts in several experiments were restricted to alpha-beta TCR T cells by an anti-gamma-delta TCR antibody.

The specimen was PBMCs. This clonotype was sampled from a woman between 18 and 29 years old in good health. This chain joins TRBV2 and TRBJ2-7, with D uncertain. The CDR3 region is CASSESPEQYF. The CDR3 DNA is TGTGCCAGCAGTGAGAGTCCCGAGCAGTACTTC.